This TCR beta chain was sequenced in a study of control samples from healthy donors and cancer patients. Repertoires were generated with immunoSEQ multiplex PCR, while TCRdb's copy carries only in-frame clones and drops some. The table records 60,000 or so clones, 88% of them present only once. The CDR3 sequence is 14 residues long. The J segment lost 4 bases and the V segment lost 4 bases, leaving 6 bases of the junction unmatched. Germline lookup yields CDR1 MNHEY and CDR2 SVGAGI. This TCR was recovered from a man aged 45-60 years in good health. V and J are TRBV6-5 and TRBJ2-7, with 8 nucleotides matching TRBD1. The sequencing sample was made of blood. CDR3 region: CASSLDREGYEQYF. In DNA, the CDR3 is TGTGCCAGCAGTTTGGACAGGGAAGGATACGAGCAGTACTTC.